This T cell receptor (beta chain) was retrieved from a study of graft-versus-host responses after intestinal transplantation (dated by TCRdb to the early 2020s). Turning to the overall study: The transplants that recipients received were multivisceral, liver-intestinal, or isolated intestinal. Alloreactive clones were identified by sequencing pre-transplant mixed lymphocyte reaction products and comparing these products with unstimulated pre-transplant donor and recipient T cells. Bulk TCR-beta CDR3 sequencing was used to track graft-versus-host and host-versus-graft alloreactive T cell clones in the graft, circulation and bone marrow after intestinal transplantation. Rather than being sequenced by the commercial service, samples from a few later patients were sequenced in-house on an Illumina MiSeq and processed with MiXCR. All recipients received anti-thymocyte globulin induction followed by maintenance tacrolimus and steroids for two to four years. Donor T cell macrochimerism was defined as a peak of at least 4% donor T cells among recipient peripheral blood mononuclear cells. A cohort of 20 to 25 intestinal transplant recipients, including one retransplant, was enrolled, and 3 patients lacking pretransplant specimens were excluded.

The germline V gene yields MNHNS for CDR1 and SASEGT for CDR2. The CDR3 goes from the cysteine to the phenylalanine over 15 residues. The read is trimmed to its CDR3 DNA, 45 bases read in frame from base 1. Trimming removed 9 bases from V and 3 bases from J; the gene matches leave 10 bases unexplained. The paper as a whole reports these results and caveats: Conclusions were limited by the relatively low number and heterogeneity of intestinal transplant patients. Patients with donor T cell macrochimerism had high GvH to HvG T cell clonal ratios in their allografts. GvH clones were detected in recipient bone marrow, and some of these GvH clones were observed earlier in ileal mucosa or blood, consistent with an intestinal mucosal origin. Early after transplant, declines in HvG clones were associated with peak levels of circulating GvH clones.

The sample's time point label, decoded: cells obtained before transplantation from donor or recipient. CD3+CD4+ and CD3+CD8+ populations were FACS-sorted from unstimulated pre-transplant donor and recipient cells taken from spleen or lymph nodes. In the case of this clone: The antigen it binds to is not known. No much larger clone exists at a distance of one base, and base qualities are not known.

The method was the immunoSEQ multiplex PCR assay. For most patients, genomic DNA was isolated with the Qiagen DNeasy Blood and Tissue Kit and sent frozen to Adaptive Biotechnologies for TCR sequencing. For most patients, genomic DNA was subjected to high-throughput TCR-beta CDR3 sequencing by Adaptive Biotechnologies. The source study handled its data this way. Adaptive's ImmunoSEQ software was the source of the TCR sequencing data for approximately 18 patients, while three other patients were processed with MiXCR and VDJtools. To correct CD4 versus CD8 sorting errors, sequences present in both subsets at a frequency ratio below 5:1 were removed. CDR3 nucleotide sequences shared between donor and recipient were removed because their origin could not be assigned. To be classed as alloreactive, a clone needed at least 2-fold expansion over unstimulated cells and a minimum CFSE-low frequency of 0.002% (template counts) or 0.001% (read counts). Mappable clones were those detected in sequenced pre-transplant spleen, lymph node, or MLR CFSE-low populations of the donor or recipient. Cumulative frequency of alloreactive clones was calculated as a percentage of all sequences weighted by copy number. TCRdb mirrors the immuneACCESS table, restricted to in-frame sequences. Some clones are absent from its copies; in checked studies, under half trace to an unresolved V gene, and the reason for the others is unknown. V, J and clone size are those of that table, while D and trimming were read from the DNA. In all, the sample holds some 95,000 clones, and about 91% of those were seen once. Of the sample, 0.5% is held by the ten largest clones.

Sequenced here: unstimulated CD8+ T cells sorted from spleen or lymph node cells, sampled before intestinal transplant. The TCR comes from a human donor who received an intestinal transplant. The chain is encoded by TRBV6-1 joined to TRBJ2-1; TRBD2 aligns with 8 central bases. The CDR3 in this case is CASPTPAGGYNEQFF. DNA sequence: TGTGCCAGTCCCACCCCGGCGGGGGGCTACAATGAGCAGTTCTTC.